This entry lists 26 T cell receptor beta chains sequenced from one sample in a study of blood T cell repertoires in COVID-19. Method: immunoSEQ multiplex PCR; TCRdb's copy keeps in-frame clones and lacks some. The table lists 250,000 to 350,000 clones, 85% to 90% of them singletons. Sequencing was carried out using PBMCs or T cells enriched from blood (not recorded which). These receptors were obtained from a woman younger than 30 who had recovered from COVID-19.

The rearrangement links TRBV12-3 or TRBV12-4 to TRBJ1-2; D ambiguous. The CDR3 is 12 residues long. The V and J ends lost 2 bases and 4 bases respectively, with 5 bases between them. CDR3 coding DNA: TGTGCCAGCAGTTTAAGTAGCTATGGCTACACCTTC. Translation gives CASSLSSYGYTF.

The chain carries TRBV19 and TRBJ1-3; D possibly corresponds to TRBD1 (6 bases). Germline values: CDR1 LNHDA, CDR2 SQIVND (reference sequence). Trimming took off 5 bases at V and 2 bases at J, with 19 bases between the two ends. CDR3 length equals 17 residues. The DNA of the CDR3 is TGTGCCAGTAGTCTAATCACTACAGGGATCCCTGGAAACACCATATATTTT. This encodes CASSLITTGIPGNTIYF.

J is TRBJ1-5 and V is TRBV30, with D tentatively TRBD1 (5 bases). Looked up from germline, CDR1 is GTSNPN and CDR2 is SVGIG (reference sequence). Trimming took off 0 bases at V and 3 bases at J, with 9 bases between the two ends. The CDR3 consists of 14 residues. CDR3 sequence (DNA): TGTGCCTGGAGTGTCGGGGGTTACAATCAGCCCCAGCATTTT. This gives the protein CAWSVGGYNQPQHF.

The chain couples TRBV5-1 to TRBJ1-4; 11 bases align to TRBD1. Germline V lookup: CDR1 SGHRS, CDR2 YFSETQ. The ends lost 4 bases at V and 5 bases at J; junction bases unmatched: 10. The CDR3 is 17 amino acids. This CDR3 is CASSKNRDRGVNEKLFF. CDR3 DNA sequence: TGCGCCAGCAGCAAAAACCGGGACAGGGGGGTAAATGAAAAACTGTTTTTT.

The CDR3: CASSIPQGSHGYTF. The CDR3 DNA reads as TGTGCCAGCAGCATACCTCAGGGTAGCCATGGCTACACCTTC. V is TRBV5-4 and J is TRBJ1-2, with a weak D call TRBD1 (5 bases). This CDR3 contains 14 residues. Trimming removed 4 bases from V and 6 bases from J, with 16 bases in between. Per germline, CDR1 SGHNT and CDR2 YYREEE (reference sequence).

This chain links TRBV21-1 with TRBJ2-7; the table calls TRBD1, which could not be checked here. TRBV21-1 counts as a pseudogene. This CDR3 comprises 17 residues. The CDR3 protein is CASSKKTPGQGSYEQYF. CDR3 bases: TGTGCCAGCAGCAAAAAAACCCCGGGACAGGGATCCTACGAGCAGTACTTC.

V usage is TRBV7-8 and J usage is TRBJ1-1; possible D gene TRBD1, 5 bases. Germline V CDR1 and CDR2: SGHVS, FQNEAQ. The V end was cut by 4 bases, the J end by 1 base, with 13 bases between. The CDR3 sequence is 15 residues long. The CDR3: CASSYTGPSNTEAFF. CDR3 nucleotide sequence: TGTGCCAGCAGCTATACAGGACCCTCGAACACTGAAGCTTTCTTT.

V usage is TRBV28 and J usage is TRBJ1-1, with 7 bases aligning to TRBD1. J lost 8 bases, V lost 5 bases, and 11 bases had no gene match. The CDR3 extends over 14 amino acids. Germline V gene data show CDR1 as MDHEN and CDR2 as SYDVKM. The CDR3 DNA is TGTGCCAGCAGTCCGGGACAGTTTAGATCCGAAGCTTTCTTT. It specifies CASSPGQFRSEAFF.

The chain is built from TRBV4-1 and TRBJ1-2; D call uncertain. The V and J ends lost 0 bases and 3 bases respectively, with 8 bases between them. Germline loops: CDR1 MGHRA, CDR2 YSYEKL. The CDR3 consists of 14 residues. CDR3 nucleotide sequence: TGCGCCAGCAGCCAAGATTTAGTAGACTATGGCTACACCTTC. Translation gives CASSQDLVDYGYTF.

This sequence joins TRBV5-6 and TRBJ2-7; TRBD2 matches 7 bases. There are 15 residues in the CDR3. With V trimmed by 3 bases and J by 2 bases, 8 bases remained unmatched. Germline V CDR1 and CDR2: SGHDT, YYEEEE. The chain's CDR3 is CASSWAGRGTYEQYF. The CDR3 region has the DNA TGTGCCAGCAGCTGGGCGGGGCGGGGGACCTACGAGCAGTACTTC.

The CDR3 is CAISLKGQTSYNEQFF. The CDR3 DNA sequence: TGTGCCATCAGTCTAAAGGGACAGACATCCTACAATGAGCAGTTCTTC. The gene calls are TRBV10-3 and TRBJ2-1, with 7 bases that match TRBD1. J lost 1 base, V lost 5 bases, and 8 bases had no gene match. CDR3 length: 16 residues. Germline CDR1 reads ENHRY; CDR2 reads SYGVKD.

This chain's CDR3 is CASSPFWANNSPLHF. The CDR3, as DNA: TGTGCCAGCAGCCCATTTTGGGCTAATAATTCACCCCTCCACTTT. V is TRBV5-5 and J is TRBJ1-6; D uncertain. CDR1 is SGHKS and CDR2 is YYEKEE in the germline V gene (reference sequence). This CDR3 contains 15 residues. Trimming left V 4 bases short and J 5 bases short, with 13 bases between.

The genes are TRBV28 and TRBJ1-4, with D unresolved. Deletions cut 5 bases from V and 4 bases from J, with 17 bases between. The V gene's germline CDR1 is MDHEN and CDR2 SYDVKM. The CDR3 sequence is 16 residues long. The CDR3, as DNA: TGTGCCAGCAGTCAGATTGGGTCGGGAAGTAATGAAAAACTGTTTTTT. It is translated as CASSQIGSGSNEKLFF.

The rearrangement links TRBV14 to TRBJ2-5; 9 bases fit TRBD2. The CDR3 spans 16 residues. Per germline, CDR1 SGHDN and CDR2 FVKESK. The J segment lost 1 base and the V segment lost 6 bases, leaving 9 bases of the junction unmatched. CDR3 amino acids: CASSPRRRGGQETQYF. The CDR3 nucleotides read TGTGCCAGCAGTCCAAGGAGGCGGGGGGGCCAAGAGACCCAGTACTTC.

Details on this clone: The identical CDR3 is also encoded by other nucleotide sequences in the sample. This sequence joins TRBV12-3 or TRBV12-4 and TRBJ1-2, with D unclear. V was trimmed by 6 bases and J by 4 bases, leaving 3 bases between them. The CDR3 covers 10 residues. The CDR3 nucleotides are TGTGCCAGCAGCCGCTATGGCTACACCTTC. This translates into CASSRYGYTF.

The count of this clone is one. The chain uses TRBV28 and TRBJ1-1; 8 bases match TRBD1. V gave up 5 bases and J gave up 4 bases; unmatched junction bases: 9. Per germline, CDR1 MDHEN and CDR2 SYDVKM. The CDR3 has 15 residues. CDR3 in DNA: TGTGCCAGCAGTGGACAGGGTCGAGGGAGCACTGAAGCTTTCTTT. Protein product: CASSGQGRGSTEAFF.

The rearrangement uses TRBV2 and TRBJ2-7; the match to TRBD1 covers 7 bases. V was pared by 4 bases and J by 0 bases, with 6 bases of the junction left unmatched. This CDR3 is 15 amino acids long. Germline lookup yields CDR1 SNHLY and CDR2 FYNNEI. CDR3 in amino acids: CASSGDSHISYEQYF. CDR3 nucleotides: TGTGCCAGCAGTGGGGACAGCCATATCTCCTACGAGCAGTACTTC.

The chain has TRBV7-2 and TRBJ1-2; tentatively, D is TRBD1 (5 bases). CDR1 SGHTA and CDR2 FQGNSA come from the germline V gene. Trimming stripped 1 base from V and 4 bases from J, with 19 bases between. The CDR3 extends over 17 amino acids. The CDR3 here is CASSLELGTGVSYGYTF. The CDR3 coding sequence is TGTGCCAGCAGCTTAGAACTGGGGACGGGGGTCTCCTATGGCTACACCTTC.

The rearrangement joins TRBV19 to TRBJ1-2, with 8 positions matching TRBD1. The CDR3 spans 14 residues. Germline CDR1 LNHDA, CDR2 SQIVND (reference sequence). V was pared by 4 bases and J by 6 bases, with 7 bases of the junction left unmatched. In DNA form, the CDR3 reads TGTGCCAGTAGTACCCCGGGACAGGTTCATGGCTACACCTTC. It translates to CASSTPGQVHGYTF.

This chain links TRBV9 with TRBJ2-3, with D unclear. Germline V lookup: CDR1 SGDLS, CDR2 YYNGEE. Trimming stripped 0 bases from V and 0 bases from J, with 8 bases between. CDR3 length: 15 residues. The chain's CDR3 is CASSVVPMSTDTQYF. The DNA of the CDR3 is TGTGCCAGCAGCGTAGTCCCAATGAGCACAGATACGCAGTATTTT.

This sequence joins TRBV5-1 and TRBJ2-3; no firm D call. The V gene lost 1 base and the J gene lost 0 bases, with 12 bases spanning the gap. The CDR3 covers 16 residues. Germline values: CDR1 SGHRS, CDR2 YFSETQ. CDR3 sequence (DNA): TGCGCCAGCAGCTTGCCTCGACTTGAGAGCACAGATACGCAGTATTTT. This gives the protein CASSLPRLESTDTQYF.

The chain joins TRBV28 to TRBJ2-5; a weak D match, TRBD1 (6 bases). Between the trimmed V and J ends, which lost 3 bases and 2 bases, there was a span of 7 bases. Germline V lookup: CDR1 MDHEN, CDR2 SYDVKM. The CDR3 contains 13 residues. The CDR3 bases are TGTGCCAGCAGTTTCGGACAGCAAGAGACCCAGTACTTC. This encodes CASSFGQQETQYF.

The rearrangement uses TRBV3-1 (or the pseudogene TRBV3-2) and TRBJ2-4; 8 bases are shared with TRBD1. V shed 4 bases, J shed 4 bases, and the junction held 6 bases outside the gene matches. Per germline, CDR1 LGHDT and CDR2 YNNKEL (reference sequence). There are 15 residues in the CDR3. CDR3 protein: CASSPGGVGKNIQYF. The CDR3 DNA is TGTGCCAGCAGCCCAGGGGGCGTGGGGAAAAACATTCAGTACTTC.

This chain links TRBV25-1 with TRBJ2-7, with 8 bases fitting TRBD2. CDR1 and CDR2 from the germline V gene are MGHDK and SYGVNS. The CDR3 length is 13 residues. The V segment lost 8 bases and the J segment 5 bases; nucleotides outside the gene matches: 8. CDR3 sequence reads: CASGRTSLNEQYF. The DNA for the CDR3 is TGTGCCAGCGGACGGACTAGCTTAAACGAGCAGTACTTC.

The chain carries TRBV4-1 and TRBJ1-6; possibly TRBD1 for D (5 bases). CDR3 size: 18 residues. Looked up from germline, CDR1 is MGHRA and CDR2 is YSYEKL. Trimming took off 3 bases at V and 0 bases at J, with 15 bases between the two ends. The CDR3 DNA reads TGCGCCAGCAGCCATGGGGCAGTTGTAGGCTCCTATAATTCACCCCTCCACTTT. Amino acid sequence: CASSHGAVVGSYNSPLHF.

The rearrangement uses TRBV7-9 and TRBJ1-6, with a weak D call TRBD1 (6 bases). The CDR3 contains 14 residues. Trimming shortened V by 4 bases and J by 11 bases, and 15 bases separated the two germline ends. The germline V gene has CDR1 SEHNR and CDR2 FQNEAQ (reference sequence). This CDR3 reads CASSSTGSLAPLHF. DNA for the CDR3: TGTGCCAGCAGCTCCACAGGGTCGCTCGCACCCCTCCACTTT.